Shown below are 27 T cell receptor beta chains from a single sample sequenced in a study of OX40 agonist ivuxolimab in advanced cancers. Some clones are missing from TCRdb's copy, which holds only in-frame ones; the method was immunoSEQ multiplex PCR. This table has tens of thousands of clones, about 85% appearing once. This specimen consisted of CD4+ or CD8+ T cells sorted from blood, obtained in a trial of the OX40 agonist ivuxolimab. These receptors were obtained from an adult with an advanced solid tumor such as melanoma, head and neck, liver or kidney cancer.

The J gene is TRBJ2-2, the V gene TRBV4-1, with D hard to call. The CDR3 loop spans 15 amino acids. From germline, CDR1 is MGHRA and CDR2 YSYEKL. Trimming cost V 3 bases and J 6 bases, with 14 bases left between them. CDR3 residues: CASSHPYIRPGELFF. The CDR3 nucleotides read TGCGCCAGCAGCCACCCCTATATAAGGCCCGGGGAGCTGTTTTTT.

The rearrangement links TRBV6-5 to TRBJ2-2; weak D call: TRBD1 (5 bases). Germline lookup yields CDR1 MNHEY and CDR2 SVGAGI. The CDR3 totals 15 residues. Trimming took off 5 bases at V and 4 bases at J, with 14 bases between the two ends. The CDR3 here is CASSPGTGLTGELFF. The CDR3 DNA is TGTGCCAGCAGTCCCGGAACAGGTCTCACCGGGGAGCTGTTTTTT.

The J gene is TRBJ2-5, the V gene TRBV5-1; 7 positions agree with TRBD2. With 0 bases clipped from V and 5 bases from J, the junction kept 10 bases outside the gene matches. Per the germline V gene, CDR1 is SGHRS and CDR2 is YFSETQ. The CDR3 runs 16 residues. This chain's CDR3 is CASSLAGGSNLETQYF. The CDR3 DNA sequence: TGCGCCAGCAGCTTGGCTGGCGGGAGCAATCTGGAGACCCAGTACTTC.

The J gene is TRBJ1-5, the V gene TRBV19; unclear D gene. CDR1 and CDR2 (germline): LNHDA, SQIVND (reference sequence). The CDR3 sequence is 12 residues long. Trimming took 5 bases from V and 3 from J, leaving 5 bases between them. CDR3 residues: CASSRLNQPQHF. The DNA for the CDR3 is TGTGCCAGTAGTCGTCTCAATCAGCCCCAGCATTTT.

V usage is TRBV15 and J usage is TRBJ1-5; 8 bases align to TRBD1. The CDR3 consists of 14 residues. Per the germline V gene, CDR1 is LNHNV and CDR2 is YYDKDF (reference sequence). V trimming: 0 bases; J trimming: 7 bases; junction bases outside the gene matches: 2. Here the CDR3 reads CATSRDRGPQPQHF. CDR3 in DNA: TGTGCCACCAGCAGAGACAGGGGGCCACAGCCCCAGCATTTT.

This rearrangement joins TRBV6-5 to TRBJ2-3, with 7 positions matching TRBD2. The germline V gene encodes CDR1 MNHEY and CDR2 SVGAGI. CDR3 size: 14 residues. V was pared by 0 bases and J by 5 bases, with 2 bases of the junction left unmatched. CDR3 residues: CASSYSGGGDTQYF. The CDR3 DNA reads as TGTGCCAGCAGTTACTCGGGGGGGGGAGATACGCAGTATTTT.

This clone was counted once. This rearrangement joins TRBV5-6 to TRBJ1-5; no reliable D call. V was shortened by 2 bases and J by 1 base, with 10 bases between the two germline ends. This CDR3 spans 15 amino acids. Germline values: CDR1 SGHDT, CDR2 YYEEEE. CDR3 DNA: TGTGCCAGCAGCTTTTACCCGGCGAGCAATCAGCCCCAGCATTTT. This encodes CASSFYPASNQPQHF.

The CDR3 loop is CASKERGYSNQPQHF. CDR3 DNA: TGTGCCAGCAAAGAACGGGGGTATAGCAATCAGCCCCAGCATTTT. The chain couples TRBV6-5 to TRBJ1-5; TRBD1 might be the D (5 bases). Trimming cost V 7 bases and J 0 bases, with 13 bases left between them. The CDR3 extends over 15 amino acids. Germline values: CDR1 MNHEY, CDR2 SVGAGI.

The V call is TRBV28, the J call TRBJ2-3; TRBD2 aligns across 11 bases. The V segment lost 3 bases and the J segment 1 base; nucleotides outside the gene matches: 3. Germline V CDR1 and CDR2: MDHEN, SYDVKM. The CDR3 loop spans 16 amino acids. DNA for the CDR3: TGTGCCAGCAGTTTGACTAGCGGGACGGGCACAGATACGCAGTATTTT. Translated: CASSLTSGTGTDTQYF.

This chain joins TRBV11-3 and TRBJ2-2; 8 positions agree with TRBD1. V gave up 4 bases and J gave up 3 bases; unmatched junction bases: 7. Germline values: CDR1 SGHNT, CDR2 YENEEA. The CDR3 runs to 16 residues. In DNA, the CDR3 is TGTGCCAGCAGCTCGGTTCAGGGGGCACACACCGGGGAGCTGTTTTTT. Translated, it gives CASSSVQGAHTGELFF.

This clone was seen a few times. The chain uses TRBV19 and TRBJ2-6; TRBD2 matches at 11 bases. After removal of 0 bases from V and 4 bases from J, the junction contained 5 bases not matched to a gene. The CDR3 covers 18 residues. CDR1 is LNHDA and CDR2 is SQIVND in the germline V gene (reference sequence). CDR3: CASSIDFSGRAGANVLTF. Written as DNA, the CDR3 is TGTGCCAGTAGTATAGATTTTAGCGGGAGGGCCGGGGCCAACGTCCTGACTTTC.

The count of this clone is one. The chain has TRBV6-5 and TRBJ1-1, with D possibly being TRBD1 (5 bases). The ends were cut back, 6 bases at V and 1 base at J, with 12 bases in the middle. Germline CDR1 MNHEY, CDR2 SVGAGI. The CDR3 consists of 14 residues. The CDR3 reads CASSLRGRNTEAFF. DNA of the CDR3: TGTGCCAGCAGCCTTAGGGGCCGGAACACTGAAGCTTTCTTT.

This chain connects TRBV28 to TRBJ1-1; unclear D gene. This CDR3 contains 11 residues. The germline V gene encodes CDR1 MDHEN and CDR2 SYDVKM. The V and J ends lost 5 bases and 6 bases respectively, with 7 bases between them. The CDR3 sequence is CASSHQPEAFF. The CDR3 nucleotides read TGTGCCAGCAGTCATCAGCCTGAAGCTTTCTTT. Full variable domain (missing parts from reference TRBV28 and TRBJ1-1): DVKVTQSSRYLVKRTGEKVFLECVQDMDHENMFWYRQDPGLGLRLIYFSYDVKMKEKGDIPEGYSVSREKKERFSLILESASTNQTSMYLCASSHQPEAFFGQGTRLTVV.

DNA of the CDR3: TGTGCAAGTCGCTTGCGGACTAGCGGGAGTATGTCCTACAATGAGCAGTTCTTC. Amino acid sequence: CASRLRTSGSMSYNEQFF. The chain recombines TRBV12-2 with TRBJ2-1; the table's D gene call, TRBD2, was not cross checked with the DNA. TRBV12-2 is noted as a pseudogene. This CDR3 is built from 18 residues.

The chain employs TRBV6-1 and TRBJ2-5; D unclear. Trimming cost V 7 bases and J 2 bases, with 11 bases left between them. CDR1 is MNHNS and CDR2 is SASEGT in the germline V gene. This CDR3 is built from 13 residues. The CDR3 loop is CASIQTRQETQYF. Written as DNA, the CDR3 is TGTGCCAGCATCCAAACACGTCAAGAGACCCAGTACTTC.

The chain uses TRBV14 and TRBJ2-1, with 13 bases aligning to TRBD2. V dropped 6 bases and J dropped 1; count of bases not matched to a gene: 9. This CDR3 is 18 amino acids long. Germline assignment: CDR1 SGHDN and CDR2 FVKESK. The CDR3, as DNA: TGTGCCAGCAGACCACTAGCGGGAGGGCCTGAGTCCTACAATGAGCAGTTCTTC. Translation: CASRPLAGGPESYNEQFF.

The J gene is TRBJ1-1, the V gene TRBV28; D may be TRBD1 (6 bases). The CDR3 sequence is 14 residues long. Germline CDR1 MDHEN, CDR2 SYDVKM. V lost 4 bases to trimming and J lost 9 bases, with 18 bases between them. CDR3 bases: TGTGCCAGCAGTTCGGGGCAGGTTCAGGGGAAAGCTTTCTTT. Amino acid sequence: CASSSGQVQGKAFF.

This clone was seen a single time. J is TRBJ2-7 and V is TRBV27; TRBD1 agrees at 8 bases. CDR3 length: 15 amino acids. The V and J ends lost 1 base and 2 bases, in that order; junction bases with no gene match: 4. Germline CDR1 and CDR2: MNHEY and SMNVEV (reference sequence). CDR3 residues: CASSLFGTGPYEQYF. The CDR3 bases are TGTGCCAGCAGTTTATTCGGGACAGGACCCTACGAGCAGTACTTC.

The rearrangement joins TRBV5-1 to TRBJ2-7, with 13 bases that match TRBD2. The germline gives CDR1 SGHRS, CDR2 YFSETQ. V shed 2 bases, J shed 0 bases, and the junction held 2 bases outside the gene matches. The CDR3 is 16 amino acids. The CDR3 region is CASSFGTSGVSYEQYF. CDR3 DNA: TGCGCCAGCAGCTTCGGGACTAGCGGGGTCTCCTACGAGCAGTACTTC.

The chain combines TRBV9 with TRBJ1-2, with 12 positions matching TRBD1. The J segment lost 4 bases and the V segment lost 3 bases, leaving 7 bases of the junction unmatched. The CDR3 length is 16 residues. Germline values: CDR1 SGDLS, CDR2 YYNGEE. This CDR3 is CASSARGTGGSYGYTF. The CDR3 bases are TGTGCCAGCAGCGCCCGAGGGACAGGGGGCAGCTATGGCTACACCTTC.

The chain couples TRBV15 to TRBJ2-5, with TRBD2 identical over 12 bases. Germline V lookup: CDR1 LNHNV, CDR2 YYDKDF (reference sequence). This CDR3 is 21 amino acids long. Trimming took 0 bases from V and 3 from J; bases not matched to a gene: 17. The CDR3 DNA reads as TGTGCCACCAGCAGAGATAGTCGTTCGGGGCTAGCGGGAGGGGGGAAAGAGACCCAGTACTTC. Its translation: CATSRDSRSGLAGGGKETQYF. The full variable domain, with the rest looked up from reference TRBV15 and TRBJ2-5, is DAMVIQNPRYQVTQFGKPVTLSCSQTLNHNVMYWYQQKSSQAPKLLFHYYDKDFNNEADTPDNFQSRRPNTSFCFLDIRSPGLGDTAMYLCATSRDSRSGLAGGGKETQYFGPGTRLLVL.

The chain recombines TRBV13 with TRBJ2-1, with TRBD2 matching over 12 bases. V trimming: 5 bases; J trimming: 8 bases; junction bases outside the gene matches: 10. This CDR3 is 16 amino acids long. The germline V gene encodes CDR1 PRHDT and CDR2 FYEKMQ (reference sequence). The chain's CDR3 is CASSGRTSGNSYEQFF. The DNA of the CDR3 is TGTGCCAGCAGCGGGAGGACTAGCGGGAATAGCTATGAGCAGTTCTTC.

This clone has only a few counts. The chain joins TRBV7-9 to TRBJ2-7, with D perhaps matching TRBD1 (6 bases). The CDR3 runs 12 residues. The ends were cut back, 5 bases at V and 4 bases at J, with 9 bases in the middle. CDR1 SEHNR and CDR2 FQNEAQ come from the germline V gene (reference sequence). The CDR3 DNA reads TGTGCCAGCAGCCCTACAGGGTACGAGCAGTACTTC. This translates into CASSPTGYEQYF.

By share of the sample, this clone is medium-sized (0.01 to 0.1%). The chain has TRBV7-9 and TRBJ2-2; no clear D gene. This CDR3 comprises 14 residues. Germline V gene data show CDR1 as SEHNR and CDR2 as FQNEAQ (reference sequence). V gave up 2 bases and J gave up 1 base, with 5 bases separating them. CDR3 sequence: CASSLSMNTGELFF. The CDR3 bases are TGTGCCAGCAGCTTATCGATGAACACCGGGGAGCTGTTTTTT. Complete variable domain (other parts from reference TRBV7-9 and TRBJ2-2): DTGVSQNPRHKITKRGQNVTFRCDPISEHNRLYWYRQTLGQGPEFLTYFQNEAQLEKSRLLSDRFSAERPKGSFSTLEIQRTEQGDSAMYLCASSLSMNTGELFFGEGSRLTVL.

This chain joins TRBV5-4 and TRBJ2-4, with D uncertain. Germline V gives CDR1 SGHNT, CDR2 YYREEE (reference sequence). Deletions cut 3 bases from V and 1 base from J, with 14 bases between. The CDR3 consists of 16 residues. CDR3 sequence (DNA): TGTGCCAGCAGCTCCACTATTGGGTGGGCCAAAAACATTCAGTACTTC. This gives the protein CASSSTIGWAKNIQYF.

The CDR3 coding sequence is TGTGCCAGCAGCTTGCAGGGCTACAATGAGCAGTTCTTC. It yields the protein CASSLQGYNEQFF. The chain combines TRBV5-5 with TRBJ2-1, with D possibly being TRBD1 (5 bases). Trimming took 1 base from V and 3 from J, leaving 5 bases between them. CDR1 SGHKS and CDR2 YYEKEE come from the germline V gene (reference sequence). This CDR3 is 13 amino acids long.

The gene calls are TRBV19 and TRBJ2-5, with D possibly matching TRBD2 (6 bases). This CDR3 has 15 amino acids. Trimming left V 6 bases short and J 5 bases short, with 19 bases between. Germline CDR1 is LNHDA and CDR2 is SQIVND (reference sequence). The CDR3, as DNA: TGTGCCAGTAGGGGGTCGCCAACGGAGGGGGAGACCCAGTACTTC. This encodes CASRGSPTEGETQYF.